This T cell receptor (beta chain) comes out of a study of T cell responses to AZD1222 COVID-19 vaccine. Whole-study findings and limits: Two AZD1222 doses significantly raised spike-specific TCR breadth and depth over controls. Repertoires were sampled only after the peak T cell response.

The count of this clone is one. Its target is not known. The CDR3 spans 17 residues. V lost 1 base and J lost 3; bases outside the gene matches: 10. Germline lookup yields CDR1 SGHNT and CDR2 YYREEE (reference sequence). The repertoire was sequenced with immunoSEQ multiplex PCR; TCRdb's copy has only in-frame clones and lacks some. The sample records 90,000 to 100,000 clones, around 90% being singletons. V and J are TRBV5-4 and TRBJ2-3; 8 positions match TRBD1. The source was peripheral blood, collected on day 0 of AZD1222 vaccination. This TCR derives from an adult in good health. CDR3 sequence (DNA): TGTGCCAGCAGCTTGTCAGGGGGCGGCGGTAGGACAGATACGCAGTATTTT. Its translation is CASSLSGGGGRTDTQYF.